This T cell receptor beta chain was observed in a study of T cells in Graves' hyperthyroidism and ophthalmopathy. Those patients with uncontrolled infection, other autoimmune disease, pregnancy or lactation were excluded. On the basis of clinical symptoms, serum thyroxine and TRAb, thyroid ultrasound and orbital computed tomography, diagnoses were made. To note about this clonotype: The antigen is undetermined.

The study, taken as a whole, reports: The model anticipated ophthalmopathy a median around 6 months pre-onset.

TCR beta CDR3 regions were amplified from RNA transcripts. TCR CDR3 underwent first-round RT-PCR with the HTBI primer set. TCRdb used MiXCR to reprocess the multiplex PCR reads, holding one entry per CDR3 protein. Among about 290,000 distinct CDR3 sequences, less than 20% were seen once, and the ten largest hold roughly 40%. What was sequenced was blood. The origin of this receptor is a middle-aged man with Graves' ophthalmopathy.

This CDR3 reads CASRPTGRPYEQYF. As DNA, the CDR3 is TGTGCCAGCAGGCCCACAGGCCGACCCTACGAGCAGTACTTC. The chain couples TRBV28 to TRBJ2-7; TRBD1 might be the D (5 bases). From germline, CDR1 is MDHEN and CDR2 SYDVKM. The V end lost 6 bases, the J end lost 2 bases, and 14 bases lay between the germline ends. The CDR3 covers 14 residues.